This T cell receptor beta chain emerged from a study of blood T cells in healthy people across ages. A second PCR of roughly 7 to 11 cycles used a sample-barcoded 5' primer and a J-beta primer mix. TCRdb ran MiXCR on the 5' RACE reads and lists one entry per CDR3 protein. The sample lists approximately 850,000 distinct CDR3 sequences; about three fifths were seen once. Worth noting for this clonotype: Its matching antigen is unknown.

CDR1 SGHDT and CDR2 YYEEEE come from the germline V gene. V lost 6 bases and J 9 bases, leaving 16 bases between the germline ends. The CDR3 has 13 residues. Study results and limitations: Estimates of total diversity, which came from one million sequenced T cells, were considered to be underestimates. Age showed a roughly linear inverse relationship with TCR beta diversity per million T cells.

The specimen was blood. The sequence came from a man aged 25 to 45 in good health. The rearrangement links TRBV5-6 to TRBJ2-1; weak D call: TRBD2 (6 bases). The DNA of the CDR3 is TGTGCCAGCATTCGAGCCGGGGGAGGTGAGCAGTTCTTC. Its protein is CASIRAGGGEQFF.